The rows below give T cell receptor beta chains drawn from one sample of a study of shared clonotypes between healthy human individuals. Sequencing was performed with immunoSEQ multiplex PCR; in TCRdb, only in-frame clones are kept and a portion is missing. This table holds approximately 1,000,000 clones, approximately 78% found once. Sample: memory CD4+ T cells from PBMCs. Receptors originate from a man aged 18 to 35 in good health. Some clones in this sample may be carry-over from other donors' samples. The CDR3 runs from the conserved cysteine through the conserved F or W. D genes are given only for firm matches. Clone size is stated in some rows and not others, as once, few, many or a class when expanded.

V gene	J gene	D gene	clone size	CDR3 protein	CDR3 DNA
TRBV7-2	TRBJ2-1	-	-	CASSLGTLNEQFF	TGTGCCAGCAGCTTGGGGACGTTAAATGAGCAGTTCTTC
TRBV6-4	TRBJ1-1	-	-	CASSAGGDTEAFF	TGTGCCAGCAGTGCTGGAGGGGACACTGAAGCTTTCTTT
TRBV7-2	TRBJ1-3	-	few	CASSLAGDSGNTIYF	TGTGCCAGCAGCTTAGCAGGGGACTCTGGAAACACCATATATTTT
TRBV5-4	TRBJ2-4	TRBD1	-	CASSPRTGWNIQYF	TGTGCCAGCAGCCCAAGGACAGGGTGGAACATTCAGTACTTC
TRBV28	TRBJ1-1	TRBD1	-	CASSPPGQARAFF	TGTGCCAGCAGTCCACCTGGACAGGCACGGGCTTTCTTT
TRBV11-2	TRBJ2-3	-	-	CASSLGRADTQYF	TGTGCCAGCAGCTTAGGGAGGGCAGATACGCAGTATTTT
TRBV27	TRBJ2-7	TRBD2	-	CASSYATGTSRTYEQYF	TGTGCCAGCAGTTACGCGACCGGGACTAGCAGAACCTACGAGCAGTACTTC
TRBV6-6	TRBJ1-5	TRBD1	-	CASIEGARSNQPQHF	TGTGCCAGCATCGAGGGGGCTCGGAGCAATCAGCCCCAGCATTTT
TRBV6-6	TRBJ1-1	-	-	CASSPTSNTEAFF	TGTGCCAGCAGCCCGACATCGAACACTGAAGCTTTCTTT
TRBV19	TRBJ1-1	TRBD1	-	CASSIVNSRGPERAFF	TGTGCCAGTAGTATAGTGAACTCCAGGGGGCCGGAAAGAGCTTTCTTT
TRBV5-4	TRBJ2-7	TRBD2	-	CASSLEGLADEQYF	TGTGCCAGCAGCTTGGAGGGACTAGCGGACGAGCAGTACTTC
TRBV4-3	TRBJ2-7	TRBD1	few	CASSLNQGAGYEQYF	TGCGCCAGCAGCCTTAACCAGGGGGCGGGCTACGAGCAGTACTTC
TRBV5-1	TRBJ2-5	TRBD2	-	CASSLGGGDQETQYF	TGCGCCAGCAGCTTGGGCGGGGGGGACCAAGAGACCCAGTACTTC
TRBV7-9	TRBJ2-1	TRBD1	once	CASSLVPGGDNEQFF	TGTGCCAGCAGCTTAGTCCCAGGGGGCGACAATGAGCAGTTCTTC
TRBV2	TRBJ1-5	-	-	CASSEGRNSNQPQHF	TGTGCCAGCAGTGAAGGGAGAAATAGCAATCAGCCCCAGCATTTT
TRBV5-4	TRBJ2-7	TRBD2	-	CASSLNKGGRARSYEQYF	TGTGCCAGCAGCCTAAATAAGGGCGGGAGGGCCCGTTCCTACGAGCAGTACTTC
TRBV9	TRBJ2-5	-	-	CASSVGSLRETQYF	TGTGCCAGCAGCGTAGGGAGTTTGCGTGAGACCCAGTACTTC
TRBV11-3	TRBJ2-2	TRBD2	-	CASSSPAGGRETGELFF	TGTGCCAGCAGCTCACCAGCGGGCGGGAGGGAAACCGGGGAGCTGTTTTTT
TRBV20-1	TRBJ1-2	-	-	CSAMWVGGYTF	TGCAGTGCTATGTGGGTTGGCGGCTACACCTTC
TRBV4-1	TRBJ1-1	TRBD1	once	CASSPRDRGNTEAFF	TGCGCCAGCAGCCCCCGGGACAGGGGGAACACTGAAGCTTTCTTT
TRBV6-1	TRBJ1-2	-	-	CAISETPREAGYGYTF	TGTGCCATCAGTGAGACTCCCCGGGAAGCAGGCTATGGCTACACCTTC
TRBV7-9	TRBJ1-3	-	-	CASSRFTPGNTIYF	TGTGCCAGCAGCCGATTCACCCCTGGAAACACCATATATTTT
TRBV7-2	TRBJ2-3	TRBD2	-	CASSLSGSKFLDTQYF	TGTGCCAGCAGCTTAAGCGGGAGCAAGTTTCTAGATACGCAGTATTTT
TRBV21-1	TRBJ1-5	-	-	CASSKGTGTGDYSNQPQHF	TGTGCCAGCAGCAAAGGGACCGGGACAGGGGATTATAGCAATCAGCCCCAGCATTTT
TRBV7-2	TRBJ2-7	-	-	CASSLDRAVTKQYF	TGTGCCAGCAGCTTAGATCGAGCAGTGACCAAACAGTACTTC
TRBV5-1	TRBJ1-2	-	-	CASSLSGLRDGYTF	TGCGCCAGCAGCTTGTCGGGGCTTCGGGATGGCTACACCTTC
TRBV28	TRBJ2-7	TRBD1	-	CASSFLGTASSYEQYF	TGTGCCAGCAGTTTTCTTGGGACAGCCTCATCCTACGAGCAGTACTTC
TRBV2	TRBJ2-7	TRBD2	-	CASSGLAESYEQYF	TGTGCCAGCAGCGGACTAGCGGAGAGTTACGAGCAGTACTTC
TRBV5-5	TRBJ2-7	TRBD1	-	CASSLRPGQRLYEQYF	TGTGCCAGCAGCTTGCGTCCGGGACAGCGTCTCTACGAGCAGTACTTC
TRBV7-3	TRBJ1-2	-	-	CASSPSPGDEEFGYTF	TGTGCCAGCAGCCCTTCTCCGGGGGACGAGGAGTTCGGCTACACCTTC
TRBV27	TRBJ2-5	TRBD2	-	CASSWGGTSGTQYF	TGTGCCAGCAGTTGGGGGGGGACTAGCGGGACCCAGTACTTC
TRBV4-2	TRBJ2-2	-	-	CASSQPGGFYTGELFF	TGTGCCAGCAGCCAACCAGGCGGCTTTTACACCGGGGAGCTGTTTTTT
TRBV30	TRBJ2-5	TRBD2	-	CAWSVGTKTAQYF	TGTGCCTGGAGTGTAGGGACTAAGACGGCCCAGTACTTC
TRBV19	TRBJ1-4	-	once	CASSDRGGNEKLFF	TGTGCCAGTAGCGACCGAGGCGGTAATGAAAAACTGTTTTTT
TRBV5-1	TRBJ2-2	-	-	CASSLAGTYVNTGELFF	TGCGCCAGCAGCTTGGCTGGCACATACGTGAACACCGGGGAGCTGTTTTTT
TRBV23-1	TRBJ2-5	TRBD1	-	CASSQPRDRGRRETQYF	TGCGCCAGCAGTCAGCCTAGGGACAGGGGGCGTAGGGAGACCCAGTACTTC
TRBV5-4	TRBJ2-7	-	-	CASSSYEERNSYEQYF	TGTGCCAGCAGCTCCTACGAGGAGCGGAACTCCTACGAGCAGTACTTC
TRBV7-6	TRBJ2-7	-	few	CASSLQGYEQYF	TGTGCCAGCAGCTTACAGGGTTACGAGCAGTACTTC
TRBV11-2	TRBJ2-7	-	-	CASTSRQGRNEQYF	TGTGCCAGCACCTCGAGGCAGGGTCGAAACGAGCAGTACTTC
TRBV15	TRBJ1-1	-	-	CATSRQGNTEAFF	TGTGCCACCAGCAGGCAGGGGAACACTGAAGCTTTCTTT
TRBV5-1	TRBJ2-1	TRBD2	-	CASSELAGAADEQFF	TGCGCCAGCAGCGAACTAGCGGGAGCTGCTGATGAGCAGTTCTTC
TRBV2	TRBJ2-3	TRBD2	few	CASRRREETDTQYF	TGTGCCAGCAGACGGCGGGAGGAGACAGATACGCAGTATTTT
TRBV5-1	TRBJ2-1	-	-	CASSSVLNSYNEQFF	TGCGCCAGCAGCTCCGTGTTAAACTCCTACAATGAGCAGTTCTTC
TRBV5-5	TRBJ1-1	-	once	CASSLGAASTEAFF	TGTGCCAGCAGCTTGGGGGCGGCCAGCACTGAAGCTTTCTTT
TRBV7-9	TRBJ2-5	TRBD1	-	CASSLATGPSGETQYF	TGTGCCAGCAGCTTAGCGACAGGGCCAAGTGGAGAGACCCAGTACTTC
TRBV7-6	TRBJ2-3	TRBD2	-	CASSLVRAGGGTDTQYF	TGTGCCAGCAGCTTAGTCCGCGCGGGAGGAGGGACAGATACGCAGTATTTT
TRBV7-9	TRBJ2-3	TRBD2	-	CASSPLAGSTDTQYF	TGTGCCAGCAGCCCACTAGCGGGGTCCACAGATACGCAGTATTTT
TRBV29-1	TRBJ2-3	TRBD1	-	CSVGGTGGDTQYF	TGCAGCGTTGGAGGCACAGGGGGAGATACGCAGTATTTT
TRBV30	TRBJ2-5	TRBD2	-	CAWTSGSFQETQYF	TGTGCCTGGACTAGCGGGAGCTTTCAGGAGACCCAGTACTTC
TRBV25-1	TRBJ1-2	-	-	CASSQAGPPGYTF	TGTGCCAGCAGTCAGGCGGGGCCTCCTGGCTACACCTTC
TRBV18	TRBJ2-3	TRBD2	-	CASSPWIAGAGDTQYF	TGTGCCAGCTCACCCTGGATAGCGGGAGCGGGAGATACGCAGTATTTT
TRBV27	TRBJ1-5	-	-	CASSLGGKQPQHF	TGTGCCAGCAGTTTAGGGGGAAAACAGCCCCAGCATTTT
TRBV30	TRBJ2-1	-	-	CAWSVRGRGDTDEQFF	TGTGCCTGGAGTGTACGAGGGAGAGGGGATACGGATGAGCAGTTCTTC
TRBV23-1	TRBJ2-2	TRBD2	-	CASSQSALAGAAGELFF	TGCGCCAGCAGTCAATCGGCCCTAGCGGGAGCGGCCGGGGAGCTGTTTTTT
TRBV13	TRBJ2-7	TRBD2	-	CASSRRTSGPYEQYF	TGTGCCAGCAGCCGGAGGACTAGCGGGCCCTACGAGCAGTACTTC
TRBV19	TRBJ2-5	-	-	CASSIRTDSRYQETQYF	TGTGCCAGTAGTATCCGAACGGACAGTAGATACCAAGAGACCCAGTACTTC
TRBV10-3	TRBJ2-1	TRBD1	-	CAISENRDRGPYNEQFF	TGTGCCATCAGTGAAAACCGGGACAGGGGGCCTTACAATGAGCAGTTCTTC